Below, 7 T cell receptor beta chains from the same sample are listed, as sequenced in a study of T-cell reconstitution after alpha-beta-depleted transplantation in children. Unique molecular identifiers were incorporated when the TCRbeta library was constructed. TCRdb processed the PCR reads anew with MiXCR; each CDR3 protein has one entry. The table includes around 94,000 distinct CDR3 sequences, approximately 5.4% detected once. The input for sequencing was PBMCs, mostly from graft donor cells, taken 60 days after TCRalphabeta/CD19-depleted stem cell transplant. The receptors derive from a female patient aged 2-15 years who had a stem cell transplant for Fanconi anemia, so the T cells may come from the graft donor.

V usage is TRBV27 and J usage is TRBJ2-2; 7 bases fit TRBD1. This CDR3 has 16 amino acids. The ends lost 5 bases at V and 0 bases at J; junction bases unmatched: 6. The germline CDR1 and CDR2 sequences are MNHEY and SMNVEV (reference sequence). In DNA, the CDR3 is TGTGCCAGCAGTGAGGCCGGGACAGCGAACACCGGGGAGCTGTTTTTT. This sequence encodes CASSEAGTANTGELFF.

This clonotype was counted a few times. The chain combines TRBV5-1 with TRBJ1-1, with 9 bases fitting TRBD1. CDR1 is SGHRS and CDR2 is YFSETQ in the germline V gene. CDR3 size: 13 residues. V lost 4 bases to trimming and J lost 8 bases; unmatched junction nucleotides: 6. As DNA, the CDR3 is TGCGCCAGCAGCCCTGGACAGGGGACAGAAGCTTTCTTT. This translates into CASSPGQGTEAFF.

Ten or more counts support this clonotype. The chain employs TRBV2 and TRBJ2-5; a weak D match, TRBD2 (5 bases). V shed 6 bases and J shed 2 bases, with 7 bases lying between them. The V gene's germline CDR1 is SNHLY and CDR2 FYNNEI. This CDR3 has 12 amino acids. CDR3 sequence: CASRLEQETQYF. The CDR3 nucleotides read TGTGCCAGCAGACTAGAGCAAGAGACCCAGTACTTC.

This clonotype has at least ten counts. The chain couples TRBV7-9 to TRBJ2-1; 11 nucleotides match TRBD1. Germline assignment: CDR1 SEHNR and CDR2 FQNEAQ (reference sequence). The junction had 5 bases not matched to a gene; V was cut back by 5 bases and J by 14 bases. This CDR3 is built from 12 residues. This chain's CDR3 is CASSAGQGVEFF. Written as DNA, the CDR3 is TGTGCCAGCAGCGCGGGACAGGGGGTCGAGTTCTTC.

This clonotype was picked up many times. CDR3 amino acids: CASSQEFGGGAGYEQYF. The CDR3 DNA follows: TGTGCCAGCAGCCAAGAATTTGGCGGGGGGGCCGGATACGAGCAGTACTTC. The rearrangement uses TRBV4-2 and TRBJ2-7; 9 bases agree with TRBD2. Germline V gene sequence: CDR1 LGHNA, CDR2 YNFKEQ. This CDR3 is 17 amino acids long. The V segment lost 0 bases and the J segment 4 bases; nucleotides outside the gene matches: 10.

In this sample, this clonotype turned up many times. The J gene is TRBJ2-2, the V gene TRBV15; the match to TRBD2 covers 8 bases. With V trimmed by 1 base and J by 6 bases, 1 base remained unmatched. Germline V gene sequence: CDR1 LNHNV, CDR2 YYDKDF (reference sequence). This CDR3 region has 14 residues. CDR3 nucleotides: TGTGCCACCAGCAGAGGACTAGCGCCCGGGGAGCTGTTTTTT. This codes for CATSRGLAPGELFF.

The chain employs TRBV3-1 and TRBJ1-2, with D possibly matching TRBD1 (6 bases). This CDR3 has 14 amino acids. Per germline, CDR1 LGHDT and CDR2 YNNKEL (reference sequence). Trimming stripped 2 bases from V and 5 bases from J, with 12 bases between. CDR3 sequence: CASSQFQGYYGYTF. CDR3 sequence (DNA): TGTGCCAGCAGCCAATTCCAGGGGTATTATGGCTACACCTTC.